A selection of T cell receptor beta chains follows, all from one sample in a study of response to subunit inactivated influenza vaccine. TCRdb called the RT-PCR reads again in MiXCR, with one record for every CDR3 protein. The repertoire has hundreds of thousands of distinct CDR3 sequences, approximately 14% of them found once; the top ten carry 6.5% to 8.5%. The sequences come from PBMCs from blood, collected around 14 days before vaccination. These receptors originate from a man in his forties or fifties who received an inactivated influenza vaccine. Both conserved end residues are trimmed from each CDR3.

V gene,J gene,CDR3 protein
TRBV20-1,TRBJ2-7,SATLGNLYEQY
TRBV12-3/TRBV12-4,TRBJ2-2,ASRGGRRIIANTGELF
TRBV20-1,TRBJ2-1,SARSDLGTHYNEQF
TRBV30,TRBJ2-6,AWSVGSGANVLT
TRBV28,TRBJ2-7,ASSFPSSAGGPLHEQY
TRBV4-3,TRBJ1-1,ASSQETGGNTEAF
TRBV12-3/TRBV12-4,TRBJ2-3,ASRLTSDTQY
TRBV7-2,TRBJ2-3,ASSPGDTGTDTQY
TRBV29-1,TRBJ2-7,SVFGGRRSEQY
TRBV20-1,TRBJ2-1,SGKDSSSYNEQF
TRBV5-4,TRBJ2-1,ASSYAVLAGTYNEQF
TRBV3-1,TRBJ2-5,ASSQNVGLEY
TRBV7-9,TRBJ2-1,ASSAHLLAGGNNEQF
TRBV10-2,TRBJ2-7,ASSESFEQY
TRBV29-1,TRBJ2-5,SVPGGGVETQY
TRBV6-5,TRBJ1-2,ASSYVGSYGYT
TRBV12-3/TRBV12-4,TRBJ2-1,ASSLLWTSALHNEQF
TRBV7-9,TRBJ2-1,ASSLALGQGVGEQF
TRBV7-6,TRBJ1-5,ASSLGSGGVGNQPQH
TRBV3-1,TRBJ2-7,ASSQGTVSYEQY
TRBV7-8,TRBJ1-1,ASSPRDSLNTEAF
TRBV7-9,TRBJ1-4,ASTIAERGRLF
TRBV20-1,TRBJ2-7,SAYNLVRASSYEQY
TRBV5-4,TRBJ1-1,ASSLVTGTAEAF
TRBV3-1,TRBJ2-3,ASTGGTVLGDTQY
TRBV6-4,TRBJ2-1,ASSDGLAGLNEQF
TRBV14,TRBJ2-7,ASSQGAGDSYEQY
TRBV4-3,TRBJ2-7,ASSQGAGDRKQY
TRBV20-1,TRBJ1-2,SAPGQGNYGYT
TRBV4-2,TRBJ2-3,ASSHPRGSTDTQY
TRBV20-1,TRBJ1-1,SAREGTGILSTEAF
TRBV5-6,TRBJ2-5,ASSLAGRGETQY